This is a list of T cell receptor beta chains from one sample in a study of CD8+ T cells in alopecia areata. Assay: immunoSEQ multiplex PCR; the TCRdb copy retains only in-frame clones and omits some. The sample consists of more than 110,000 clones, approximately 85% of them appearing once. Sequences were derived from CD8+ T cells sorted from blood, sampled at week 4, from a patient treated with tofacitinib. The receptors stem from a human donor with alopecia areata. Each CDR3 is given with its conserved first and last residue. Fields, in order: V gene, clone size, D gene, J gene, CDR3 protein, CDR3 DNA. A D gene is named only where the DNA matches it firmly. Clone size, where shown, is once, few, many, or a class for clones that have expanded.

v_gene: TRBV19
abundance: NA
d_gene: TRBD1
j_gene: TRBJ2-3
CDR3aa: CASSSRDRVADTQYF
CDR3nt: TGTGCCAGTAGTTCCCGGGACAGGGTGGCAGATACGCAGTATTTT

v_gene: TRBV4-3
abundance: NA
d_gene: TRBD1
j_gene: TRBJ1-1
CDR3aa: CASSLGRGLNTEAFF
CDR3nt: TGCGCCAGCAGCCTGGGAAGGGGGCTCAACACTGAAGCTTTCTTT

v_gene: TRBV5-6
abundance: NA
d_gene: TRBD2
j_gene: TRBJ2-7
CDR3aa: CASSATSGRTPYEQYF
CDR3nt: TGTGCCAGCAGCGCGACTAGCGGGCGCACTCCCTACGAGCAGTACTTC

v_gene: TRBV7-3
abundance: few
d_gene: NA
j_gene: TRBJ1-6
CDR3aa: CASSLNPVSSPLHF
CDR3nt: TGTGCCAGCAGCTTAAATCCGGTTAGTTCACCCCTCCACTTT

v_gene: TRBV4-3
abundance: NA
d_gene: TRBD2
j_gene: TRBJ2-4
CDR3aa: CASSRSILAGGLLNIQYF
CDR3nt: TGCGCCAGCAGCCGAAGTATACTAGCGGGGGGGCTTTTGAACATTCAGTACTTC

v_gene: TRBV19
abundance: NA
d_gene: NA
j_gene: TRBJ2-3
CDR3aa: CASSDTRAHTDTQYF
CDR3nt: TGTGCCAGTAGTGACACCCGAGCACACACAGATACGCAGTATTTT

v_gene: TRBV18
abundance: NA
d_gene: TRBD1
j_gene: TRBJ2-1
CDR3aa: CASSPPDRVYSYNEQFF
CDR3nt: TGTGCCAGCTCACCACCGGACAGGGTATACTCCTACAATGAGCAGTTCTTC

v_gene: TRBV27
abundance: NA
d_gene: NA
j_gene: TRBJ2-6
CDR3aa: CASSPILSGANVLTF
CDR3nt: TGTGCCAGCAGTCCGATCCTCTCTGGGGCCAACGTCCTGACTTTC

v_gene: TRBV4-1
abundance: NA
d_gene: NA
j_gene: TRBJ1-5
CDR3aa: CASSQEGGRSNQPQHF
CDR3nt: TGCGCCAGCAGCCAAGAAGGGGGGCGAAGCAATCAGCCCCAGCATTTT

v_gene: TRBV29-1
abundance: NA
d_gene: NA
j_gene: TRBJ1-1
CDR3aa: CSVPPRTRGTEAFF
CDR3nt: TGCAGCGTCCCCCCCAGGACCCGGGGCACTGAAGCTTTCTTT

v_gene: TRBV13
abundance: NA
d_gene: TRBD2
j_gene: TRBJ2-3
CDR3aa: CASSSGGGRAQYF
CDR3nt: TGTGCCAGCAGCTCGGGAGGCGGGCGGGCGCAGTATTTT

v_gene: TRBV7-9
abundance: NA
d_gene: NA
j_gene: TRBJ2-1
CDR3aa: CASSPEGGRNEQFF
CDR3nt: TGTGCCAGCAGCCCCGAAGGCGGTAGGAATGAGCAGTTCTTC

v_gene: TRBV7-9
abundance: once
d_gene: NA
j_gene: TRBJ2-7
CDR3aa: CASSFGSRSSYEQYF
CDR3nt: TGTGCCAGCAGCTTCGGGTCCAGAAGCTCCTACGAGCAGTACTTC

v_gene: TRBV11-3
abundance: NA
d_gene: NA
j_gene: TRBJ2-3
CDR3aa: CASSYSSWPSSQSDTQYF
CDR3nt: TGTGCCAGCAGTTACTCCTCATGGCCGTCCTCCCAGTCGGATACGCAGTATTTT

v_gene: TRBV6-7
abundance: NA
d_gene: TRBD1
j_gene: TRBJ1-1
CDR3aa: CASSYPPRGLNTEAFF
CDR3nt: TGTGCCAGCAGTTACCCCCCCAGGGGGCTGAACACTGAAGCTTTCTTT

v_gene: TRBV4-1
abundance: NA
d_gene: NA
j_gene: TRBJ2-1
CDR3aa: CASSQVGGGRNEQFF
CDR3nt: TGCGCCAGCAGCCAGGTGGGGGGTGGCCGCAATGAGCAGTTCTTC

v_gene: TRBV7-6
abundance: NA
d_gene: TRBD2
j_gene: TRBJ2-1
CDR3aa: CAGSLGGGARYNEQFF
CDR3nt: TGTGCCGGCAGCTTGGGCGGGGGGGCCCGGTACAATGAGCAGTTCTTC

v_gene: TRBV6-5
abundance: NA
d_gene: TRBD1
j_gene: TRBJ2-1
CDR3aa: CASRNDRDNEQFF
CDR3nt: TGTGCCAGCAGAAATGACAGGGACAATGAGCAGTTCTTC

v_gene: TRBV27
abundance: NA
d_gene: TRBD2
j_gene: TRBJ2-1
CDR3aa: CASSFSGGYEQFF
CDR3nt: TGTGCCAGCAGTTTCAGCGGGGGTTATGAGCAGTTCTTC

v_gene: TRBV19
abundance: NA
d_gene: TRBD1
j_gene: TRBJ1-1
CDR3aa: CASSPGGQTWNTEAFF
CDR3nt: TGTGCCAGTAGTCCTGGGGGACAGACTTGGAACACTGAAGCTTTCTTT

v_gene: TRBV7-9
abundance: few
d_gene: TRBD2
j_gene: TRBJ2-7
CDR3aa: CASSLVSSGGYEQYF
CDR3nt: TGTGCCAGCAGCTTAGTGTCTAGCGGGGGTTACGAGCAGTACTTC

v_gene: TRBV29-1
abundance: NA
d_gene: NA
j_gene: TRBJ2-7
CDR3aa: CSVLAAGYEQYF
CDR3nt: TGCAGTGTACTAGCAGCAGGGTACGAGCAGTACTTC

v_gene: TRBV4-1
abundance: NA
d_gene: TRBD2
j_gene: TRBJ2-5
CDR3aa: CASSLPQGRTSGGVERETQYF
CDR3nt: TGCGCCAGCAGCCTACCCCAAGGGCGGACTAGCGGGGGGGTCGAGAGAGAGACCCAGTACTTC

v_gene: TRBV5-1
abundance: NA
d_gene: TRBD2
j_gene: TRBJ2-3
CDR3aa: CASSLEAGLTDTQYF
CDR3nt: TGCGCCAGCAGCTTGGAAGCGGGGCTCACAGATACGCAGTATTTT

v_gene: TRBV29-1
abundance: NA
d_gene: NA
j_gene: TRBJ1-1
CDR3aa: CSVVKEVEQAFF
CDR3nt: TGCAGCGTTGTGAAGGAGGTGGAGCAAGCTTTCTTT

v_gene: TRBV13
abundance: NA
d_gene: TRBD1
j_gene: TRBJ1-2
CDR3aa: CASSLDLAGGNYGYTF
CDR3nt: TGTGCCAGCAGCTTAGATTTGGCAGGGGGCAACTATGGCTACACCTTC

v_gene: TRBV5-1
abundance: NA
d_gene: NA
j_gene: TRBJ2-3
CDR3aa: CASSLVQAEDTQYF
CDR3nt: TGCGCCAGCAGCTTGGTGCAGGCAGAGGATACGCAGTATTTT

v_gene: TRBV4-2
abundance: NA
d_gene: TRBD2
j_gene: TRBJ2-7
CDR3aa: CASSQRTSGSYEQYF
CDR3nt: TGTGCCAGCAGCCAGCGGACTAGCGGTTCCTACGAGCAGTACTTC

v_gene: TRBV6-6
abundance: NA
d_gene: NA
j_gene: TRBJ2-3
CDR3aa: CASKDTRGTDTQYF
CDR3nt: TGTGCCAGCAAGGACACGAGGGGCACAGATACGCAGTATTTT